One T cell receptor beta chain is described in this entry. Its antigen remains unknown. Other DNA sequences of this sample code for an identical CDR3. Researchers ran the assay at a deep level. The data were produced by immunoSEQ multiplex PCR, yet TCRdb's version contains in-frame clones alone and is incomplete. The sample contains 800,000 to 950,000 clones, 90% to 97% of which appear only once. This sample was included in a study of shared clonotypes between healthy human individuals. CD8 cells classed as naive were CD45RO-negative and positively selected for CCR7, excluding terminally differentiated effector memory CD45RA+ cells. General observations from the study: Relative to clonotypes present in all four donors, those not shared had lower generation probabilities.

Sequencing input: naive CD8+ T cells sorted from blood. The receptor comes from a young man in good health.

The CDR3 DNA sequence: TGCGCCAGCAGCTTGGTAGCAGACGAGCAGTACTTC. It encodes CASSLVADEQYF. This chain connects TRBV5-1 to TRBJ2-7; D is unresolved. V was pared by 0 bases and J by 5 bases, with 6 bases between. The CDR3 length is 12 residues. The germline V gene encodes CDR1 SGHRS and CDR2 YFSETQ.